A single sample gave rise to the 10 T cell receptor beta chains below, sequenced in a study of identical twins. From the 5' RACE reads, TCRdb called clonotypes with MiXCR, one entry per CDR3 protein. The sample holds 200,000 to 250,000 distinct CDR3 sequences, 5.5% to 7% seen once. This sample was also put to use in a study of yellow fever vaccine responses in identical twins.

Sequencing used memory (CD45RO+) T cells sorted from blood. The receptors originated from a woman between 18 and 29 years old in good health.

This clonotype has a handful of counts. V usage is TRBV6-1 and J usage is TRBJ1-1; 8 bases line up with TRBD1. CDR1 is MNHNS and CDR2 is SASEGT in the germline V gene. CDR3 length: 14 residues. Trimming at V came to 6 bases and at J to 4 bases, leaving 7 bases not matched to a gene. CDR3 coding DNA: TGTGCCAGCAGCCCACAGGGGGGGGGCACTGAAGCTTTCTTT. Residues: CASSPQGGGTEAFF.

This clonotype occurred a few times. The V gene is TRBV7-2, the J gene TRBJ2-1, with a weak D call TRBD2 (6 bases). The CDR3 totals 13 residues. Germline V lookup: CDR1 SGHTA, CDR2 FQGNSA. V lost 5 bases and J 6 bases, leaving 11 bases between the germline ends. The CDR3 spells CASSRRDFNEQFF. CDR3 nucleotide sequence: TGTGCCAGCAGCAGACGGGACTTCAATGAGCAGTTCTTC. The entire variable domain, with the rest obtained from reference TRBV7-2 and TRBJ2-1, is as follows: GAGVSQSPSNKVTEKGKDVELRCDPISGHTALYWYRQSLGQGLEFLIYFQGNSAPDKSGLPSDRFSAERTGGSVSTLTIQRTQQEDSAVYLCASSRRDFNEQFFGPGTRLTVL.

This clonotype was seen ten or more times. The genes are TRBV7-3 and TRBJ2-7; no clear D gene. This CDR3 is 15 amino acids long. Trimming cost V 2 bases and J 0 bases, with 11 bases left between them. Germline CDR1 SGHTA, CDR2 FQGTGA. CDR3 loop: CASSLDGRSSYEQYF. The CDR3 bases are TGTGCCAGCAGCTTAGACGGACGGAGCTCCTACGAGCAGTACTTC.

The gene calls are TRBV7-9 and TRBJ2-7, with unresolved D. CDR1 is SEHNR and CDR2 is FQNEAQ in the germline V gene (reference sequence). The CDR3 consists of 13 residues. Trimming took 2 bases from V and 9 from J, leaving 14 bases between them. Written as DNA, the CDR3 is TGTGCCAGCAGCTTACGTGCTAATCGCGGGCAGTACTTC. Its protein is CASSLRANRGQYF. Full variable domain (outside the CDR3, taken from reference TRBV7-9 and TRBJ2-7): DTGVSQNPRHKITKRGQNVTFRCDPISEHNRLYWYRQTLGQGPEFLTYFQNEAQLEKSRLLSDRFSAERPKGSFSTLEIQRTEQGDSAMYLCASSLRANRGQYFGPGTRLTVT.

This clonotype showed up many times. The chain joins TRBV14 to TRBJ2-7; no firm D call. Trimming cost V 3 bases and J 2 bases, with 5 bases left between them. From germline, CDR1 is SGHDN and CDR2 FVKESK. This CDR3 is built from 12 residues. The CDR3 loop reads CASSQTPYEQYF. The CDR3 DNA is TGTGCCAGCAGCCAGACCCCCTACGAGCAGTACTTC.

The chain joins TRBV6-1 to TRBJ1-2, with a weak D call TRBD1 (5 bases). With 4 bases removed from V and 8 bases from J, the gap between germline ends came to 17 bases. This CDR3 has 14 amino acids. Germline-derived CDR1 and CDR2 are MNHNS and SASEGT. CDR3 DNA sequence: TGTGCCAGCAGTGCCGTGGCAGGGCCCGGGGGCTACACCTTC. Translated: CASSAVAGPGGYTF.

The sample holds many counts of this clonotype. The chain is built from TRBV29-1 and TRBJ2-2; TRBD1 aligns across 7 bases. This CDR3 is built from 16 residues. The germline CDR1 and CDR2 sequences are SQVTM and ANQGSEA. After removal of 5 bases from V and 2 bases from J, the junction contained 11 bases not matched to a gene. CDR3 in DNA: TGCAGCGTTCTAGGGCTAACAGGGGTTAACACCGGGGAGCTGTTTTTT. This translates into CSVLGLTGVNTGELFF.

This clonotype was seen many times. The J gene is TRBJ1-1, the V gene TRBV29-1; D uncertain. The V gene lost 4 bases and the J gene lost 5 bases, with 8 bases spanning the gap. This CDR3 is built from 11 residues. Looked up from germline, CDR1 is SQVTM and CDR2 is ANQGSEA. The CDR3 DNA follows: TGCAGCGTTGTCTTGTGGACTGAAGCTTTCTTT. It codes for CSVVLWTEAFF. The variable domain in full, completed from reference TRBV29-1 and TRBJ1-1, reads SAVISQKPSRDICQRGTSLTIQCQVDSQVTMMFWYRQQPGQSLTLIATANQGSEATYESGFVIDKFPISRPNLTFSTLTVSNMSPEDSSIYLCSVVLWTEAFFGQGTRLTVV.

The chain links TRBV5-1 to TRBJ2-6; 12 bases agree with TRBD1. The CDR3 covers 19 residues. The trim removed 4 bases at V and 5 bases at J, leaving 13 bases unmatched. CDR1 SGHRS and CDR2 YFSETQ come from the germline V gene. This chain's CDR3 is CASSPGTGGASARANVLTF. The CDR3, as DNA: TGCGCCAGCAGCCCCGGGACAGGGGGCGCTAGTGCCAGGGCCAACGTCCTGACTTTC.

This clonotype was detected ten times or more. The CDR3 DNA is TGCGCCAGCAGCTTGGATTGGGGGGCGAACTACAATGAGCAGTTCTTC. Translation gives CASSLDWGANYNEQFF. The chain joins TRBV5-1 to TRBJ2-1; D is perhaps TRBD1 or TRBD2 (6 bases each). V lost 0 bases, J lost 3 bases, and 13 bases lay in between. The CDR3 sequence is 16 residues long. Germline CDR1 SGHRS, CDR2 YFSETQ.